A single sample gave rise to the 25 T cell receptor beta chains below, sequenced in a study of cytomegalovirus exposure and HLA in healthy donors. Amplification used 60 Vbeta primers and 13 Jbeta primers. Assay: immunoSEQ multiplex PCR; the TCRdb copy retains only in-frame clones and omits some. The sample carries 150,000 to 200,000 clones, 65% to 80% recorded once. Input material: PBMCs. The source is a woman aged 25 to 39 in good health and CMV-seronegative.

As DNA, the CDR3 is TGTGCCAGTAGTATTACCAGCGGGGGGCTGAGCTCCTACGAGCAGTACTTC. The encoded protein is CASSITSGGLSSYEQYF. V is TRBV19 and J is TRBJ2-7; 9 bases agree with TRBD2. Germline V gene data show CDR1 as LNHDA and CDR2 as SQIVND (reference sequence). Trimming cost V 3 bases and J 0 bases; bases outside gene matches: 9. The CDR3 covers 17 residues.

This chain connects TRBV9 to TRBJ2-7, with a tentative D call TRBD2 (6 bases). This CDR3 has 15 residues. From germline, CDR1 is SGDLS and CDR2 YYNGEE. V shed 0 bases and J shed 4 bases, with 14 bases lying between them. The CDR3 here is CASSVGVLGTYEQYF. In DNA form, the CDR3 reads TGTGCCAGCAGCGTAGGGGTTCTAGGGACTTACGAGCAGTACTTC.

V and J are TRBV4-3 and TRBJ1-1; TRBD1 is a possible D gene (5 bases). The length of the CDR3 is 13 residues. Trimming took 0 bases from V and 6 from J, leaving 8 bases between them. The germline CDR1 and CDR2 sequences are LGHNA and YSLEER. CDR3 DNA sequence: TGCGCCAGCAGCCAAGACAGGGTGGCTGAAGCTTTCTTT. Translating it yields CASSQDRVAEAFF.

V gene TRBV9 combines with J gene TRBJ1-2; 7 bases line up with TRBD1. J was trimmed by 6 bases and V by 0 bases; bases with no gene match: 14. CDR1 SGDLS and CDR2 YYNGEE come from the germline V gene. This CDR3 spans 17 amino acids. For the CDR3, the DNA is TGTGCCAGCAGCGTAGCTGCCCAGGGGGTTGAGTTAGATGGCTACACCTTC. It yields the protein CASSVAAQGVELDGYTF.

The gene calls are TRBV6-6 and TRBJ2-7, with TRBD1 matching over 9 bases. CDR3 size: 15 residues. From germline, CDR1 is MNHNY and CDR2 SVGAGI (reference sequence). With V trimmed by 2 bases and J by 2 bases, 4 bases remained unmatched. The CDR3 nucleotides are TGTGCCAGCAGTTACCTCGACAGGGGGACCTACGAGCAGTACTTC. It codes for CASSYLDRGTYEQYF.

The chain combines TRBV2 with TRBJ2-1; TRBD2 matches 15 bases. CDR1 is SNHLY and CDR2 is FYNNEI in the germline V gene. V lost 9 bases to trimming and J lost 8 bases; unmatched junction nucleotides: 8. The length of the CDR3 is 15 residues. This CDR3 reads CARGTSGGYRHEQFF. CDR3 in DNA: TGTGCCAGGGGGACTAGCGGGGGGTACCGTCATGAGCAGTTCTTC.

The chain has TRBV28 and TRBJ2-7; a possible D gene is TRBD2 (5 bases). The CDR3 is made up of 16 amino acids. V lost 9 bases and J lost 3, with 24 bases in between. Germline lookup yields CDR1 MDHEN and CDR2 SYDVKM. CDR3 sequence (DNA): TGTGCCAGTTTACGCGTGAGGAGGTTGTACCGCTACGAGCAGTACTTC. Its translation is CASLRVRRLYRYEQYF.

Regarding this clone: The same CDR3 also results from other DNA sequences found in this sample. V usage is TRBV30 and J usage is TRBJ2-7; no firm D call. This CDR3 contains 12 residues. Germline CDR1 is GTSNPN and CDR2 is SVGIG (reference sequence). Trimming removed 0 bases at V and 3 bases at J, with 6 bases between. CDR3 region: CAWSVSVYEQYF. Written as DNA, the CDR3 is TGTGCCTGGAGTGTTTCTGTCTACGAGCAGTACTTC.

The chain is built from TRBV7-2 and TRBJ2-1; D possibly corresponds to TRBD1 (5 bases). Per germline, CDR1 SGHTA and CDR2 FQGNSA. CDR3 length: 14 residues. Trimming stripped 1 base from V and 9 bases from J, with 13 bases between. The CDR3 DNA follows: TGTGCCAGCAGCTTAGTCAGGGTCGGCGGTGAGCAGTTCTTC. Protein sequence: CASSLVRVGGEQFF. The variable domain in full, with the rest retrieved from reference TRBV7-2 and TRBJ2-1, is GAGVSQSPSNKVTEKGKDVELRCDPISGHTALYWYRQSLGQGLEFLIYFQGNSAPDKSGLPSDRFSAERTGGSVSTLTIQRTQQEDSAVYLCASSLVRVGGEQFFGPGTRLTVL.

There are a few counts of this clone. The chain links TRBV30 to TRBJ2-5, with D unclear. The germline V gene has CDR1 GTSNPN and CDR2 SVGIG (reference sequence). V lost 3 bases, J lost 5 bases, and 7 bases lay in between. The CDR3 spans 11 residues. This CDR3 is CAWSPRETQYF. Written as DNA, the CDR3 is TGTGCCTGGAGCCCACGGGAGACCCAGTACTTC.

J is TRBJ2-3 and V is TRBV5-4; 7 bases match TRBD2. Losses at the gene ends were 3 bases for V and 0 bases for J; bases not matched to a gene: 7. CDR3 length: 16 residues. Germline V lookup: CDR1 SGHNT, CDR2 YYREEE (reference sequence). Here the CDR3 reads CASSWRLAGSTDTQYF. The CDR3 region has the DNA TGTGCCAGCAGCTGGAGACTAGCAGGAAGCACAGATACGCAGTATTTT.

This clone has just a few counts. The chain links TRBV4-3 to TRBJ1-4; tentative D call: TRBD1 (6 bases). CDR1 LGHNA and CDR2 YSLEER come from the germline V gene. CDR3 size: 16 residues. Trimming stripped 1 base from V and 4 bases from J, with 13 bases between. The CDR3 region is CASSQVGHRRNEKLFF. The CDR3 nucleotides read TGCGCCAGCAGCCAAGTGGGACACCGCCGTAATGAAAAACTGTTTTTT.

This chain links TRBV30 with TRBJ1-5; TRBD1 aligns across 9 bases. In germline, CDR1 is GTSNPN, CDR2 SVGIG (reference sequence). The CDR3 length is 13 residues. V shed 5 bases and J 4 bases; nucleotides not matched to a gene: 3. In DNA, the CDR3 is TGTGCCTGGGCTGGGACAGGGAATCAGCCCCAGCATTTT. Protein sequence: CAWAGTGNQPQHF.

The chain links TRBV2 to TRBJ1-2, with TRBD1 as a possible D gene (5 bases). CDR1 and CDR2 from the germline V gene are SNHLY and FYNNEI. The V gene lost 4 bases and the J gene lost 5 bases, with 14 bases spanning the gap. This CDR3 contains 14 residues. Here the CDR3 DNA reads TGTGCCAGCAGTGGACCGGGACTCGAATATGGCTACACCTTC. Encoded protein: CASSGPGLEYGYTF.

V gene TRBV29-1 combines with J gene TRBJ1-1; D unresolved. V was trimmed by 4 bases and J by 3 bases, leaving 6 bases between them. The CDR3 covers 11 residues. In germline, CDR1 is SQVTM, CDR2 ANQGSEA. This CDR3 is CSVGHYTEAFF. CDR3 coding DNA: TGCAGCGTTGGGCATTACACTGAAGCTTTCTTT.

The chain links TRBV5-1 to TRBJ2-7; 7 bases align to TRBD1. The junction had 9 bases not matched to a gene; V was cut back by 0 bases and J by 6 bases. The CDR3 contains 15 residues. The germline CDR1 and CDR2 sequences are SGHRS and YFSETQ. The CDR3: CASSLASGGFGEQYF. As DNA, the CDR3 is TGCGCCAGCAGCTTGGCGTCAGGGGGTTTTGGCGAGCAGTACTTC. Full variable domain (rest looked up from reference TRBV5-1 and TRBJ2-7): KAGVTQTPRYLIKTRGQQVTLSCSPISGHRSVSWYQQTPGQGLQFLFEYFSETQRNKGNFPGRFSGRQFSNSRSEMNVSTLELGDSALYLCASSLASGGFGEQYFGPGTRLTVT.

The gene calls are TRBV27 and TRBJ2-1; D uncertain. From germline, CDR1 is MNHEY and CDR2 SMNVEV (reference sequence). Between the trimmed V and J ends, which lost 6 bases and 2 bases, there was a span of 14 bases. This CDR3 is built from 15 residues. The CDR3 sequence is CASRSSAQAYNEQFF. CDR3 in DNA: TGTGCCAGCAGATCCTCGGCCCAGGCCTACAATGAGCAGTTCTTC.

This rearrangement joins TRBV7-2 to TRBJ1-5; D is unresolved. CDR1 is SGHTA and CDR2 is FQGNSA in the germline V gene. Trimming cost V 2 bases and J 0 bases, with 8 bases left between them. This CDR3 has 15 residues. Here the CDR3 reads CASSLYWSSNQPQHF. CDR3 DNA: TGTGCCAGCAGCTTATATTGGAGTAGCAATCAGCCCCAGCATTTT.

With respect to this clone: Its ends do not fully match the called genes, so a read error is possible. The genes are TRBV4-2 and TRBJ2-7, with 10 bases matching TRBD1. Germline-derived CDR1 and CDR2 are LGHNA and YNFKEQ. The CDR3 has 14 residues. The CDR3 nucleotides read TGTGCCAGCAGAAGGACAGGGGGATCCTGCGAGCAGTACTTC. Translated, it gives CASRRTGGSCEQYF.

In its sample, this clone was seen a few times. The chain employs TRBV5-1 and TRBJ1-4; the D gene is possibly TRBD1 (5 bases). Germline V gives CDR1 SGHRS, CDR2 YFSETQ. The CDR3 covers 14 residues. V lost 6 bases and J 8 bases, leaving 17 bases between the germline ends. The CDR3 loop is CASKRGDSTEKLFF. The CDR3 nucleotides are TGCGCCAGCAAGCGGGGCGACTCCACGGAAAAACTGTTTTTT. Filled out from reference TRBV5-1 and TRBJ1-4, the complete variable domain reads KAGVTQTPRYLIKTRGQQVTLSCSPISGHRSVSWYQQTPGQGLQFLFEYFSETQRNKGNFPGRFSGRQFSNSRSEMNVSTLELGDSALYLCASKRGDSTEKLFFGSGTQLSVL.

V usage is TRBV5-5 and J usage is TRBJ2-3; no definite D call. The CDR3 runs 14 residues. Germline values: CDR1 SGHKS, CDR2 YYEKEE (reference sequence). The V end was cut by 0 bases, the J end by 0 bases, with 5 bases between. Here the CDR3 reads CASSLAGSTDTQYF. The CDR3 coding sequence is TGTGCCAGCAGCTTGGCCGGGAGCACAGATACGCAGTATTTT.

The J gene is TRBJ2-3, the V gene TRBV5-1; TRBD2 agrees at 8 bases. V shed 4 bases and J 2 bases; nucleotides not matched to a gene: 21. This CDR3 is built from 20 residues. CDR1 SGHRS and CDR2 YFSETQ come from the germline V gene. CDR3 bases: TGCGCCAGCAGCCACGCTGTGGGCACAGGAGCGGGGGAACTCACAGATACGCAGTATTTT. Translated, it gives CASSHAVGTGAGELTDTQYF.

The chain is built from TRBV5-4 and TRBJ2-4; a possible D gene is TRBD2 (7 bases). This CDR3 has 15 amino acids. Germline CDR1 SGHNT, CDR2 YYREEE (reference sequence). Deletions cut 7 bases from V and 5 bases from J, with 19 bases between. The CDR3 nucleotides read TGTGCCAGCGGGAGGGGAGCAGGGGTGGAAAACATTCAGTACTTC. It codes for CASGRGAGVENIQYF.

The chain carries TRBV27 and TRBJ1-4; TRBD1 is a possible D gene (5 bases). From germline, CDR1 is MNHEY and CDR2 SMNVEV (reference sequence). The CDR3 runs 15 residues. Trimming cost V 5 bases and J 3 bases, with 13 bases left between them. CDR3 nucleotides: TGTGCCAGCAGTCGGGACTCGTGGGCTAATGAAAAACTGTTTTTT. It translates to CASSRDSWANEKLFF.

This sequence joins TRBV4-2 and TRBJ2-1, with D maybe TRBD2 (7 bases). The V and J ends lost 3 bases and 0 bases respectively, with 18 bases between them. The V gene's germline CDR1 is LGHNA and CDR2 YNFKEQ. The CDR3 contains 18 residues. CDR3 sequence (DNA): TGTGCCAGCAGCCAGATATTTAGGGGGGGTATCTCCTACAATGAGCAGTTCTTC. Encoded protein: CASSQIFRGGISYNEQFF.